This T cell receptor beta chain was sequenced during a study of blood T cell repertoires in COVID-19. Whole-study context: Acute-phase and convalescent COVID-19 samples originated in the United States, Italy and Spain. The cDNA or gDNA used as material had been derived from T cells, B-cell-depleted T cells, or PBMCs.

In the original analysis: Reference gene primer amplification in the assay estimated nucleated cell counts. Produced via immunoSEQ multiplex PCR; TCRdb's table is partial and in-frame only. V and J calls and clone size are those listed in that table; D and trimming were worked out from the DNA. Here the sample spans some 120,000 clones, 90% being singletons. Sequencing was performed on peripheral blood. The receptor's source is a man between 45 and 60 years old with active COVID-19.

CDR3 nucleotides: TGTGCCAGCAGTTACCAGCCTGGGGGGGCCTATCAGCCCCAGCATTTT. Translated: CASSYQPGGAYQPQHF. The J gene is TRBJ1-5, the V gene TRBV6-7; the D gene is possibly TRBD1 (6 bases). TRBV6-7 is filed as an ORF, its function uncertain. V was cut by 2 bases and J by 5 bases, with 16 bases left in between. The CDR3 extends over 16 amino acids.